The 2 T cell receptor beta chains presented below share a single source sample, sequenced in a study of identifying expanded T cells in peripheral blood. Clones were sequenced by immunoSEQ multiplex PCR, and TCRdb holds only the in-frame ones, with some missing. The sample has 84,000 or so clones, around nine tenths seen once; the top ten hold around 7%. Source material: blood. Receptor source: a person aged 18 to 70 in good health.

The chain uses TRBV30 and TRBJ1-2; D may be TRBD1 (5 bases). This CDR3 comprises 13 residues. Germline CDR1 GTSNPN, CDR2 SVGIG (reference sequence). The V and J ends lost 4 bases and 4 bases respectively, with 13 bases between them. The CDR3 loop is CAWTPATVYGYTF. CDR3 DNA: TGTGCCTGGACCCCCGCGACAGTCTATGGCTACACCTTC.

V usage is TRBV18 and J usage is TRBJ2-5; no clear D gene. The CDR3 is made up of 12 amino acids. CDR1 is KGHSH, CDR2 LQKENI, per germline. V lost 2 bases, J lost 5 bases, and 6 bases lay in between. In DNA form, the CDR3 reads TGTGCCAGCTCACCAGATTGGGAGACCCAGTACTTC. Encoded protein: CASSPDWETQYF.